The rows below give T cell receptor beta chains drawn from one sample of a study of PD-1 blockade in classical Hodgkin lymphoma. The protocol was immunoSEQ multiplex PCR, while the TCRdb copy is restricted to in-frame clones and leaves out a portion. The table has roughly 86,000 clones, around 80% seen once. The sequences come from peripheral blood mononuclear cells (PBMCs), collected before the fourth cycle of nivolumab. These receptors were collected from a human donor with classical Hodgkin lymphoma. The CDR3 runs from the conserved cysteine through the conserved F or W. The D gene is left open where the match is weak. Size values are once, few and many counts, or a class for expanded clones, and some rows have none.

d_gene	abundance	v_gene	j_gene	CDR3nt	CDR3aa
TRBD2	-	TRBV7-8	TRBJ2-7	TGTGCCAGCAGTTTCCGCTCTAGCGGGCTTTCCTACGAGCAGTACTTC	CASSFRSSGLSYEQYF
-	few	TRBV10-3	TRBJ1-5	TGTGCCTCGCAGGGGCAGGGTAACAATCAGCCCCAGCATTTT	CASQGQGNNQPQHF
-	-	TRBV11-1	TRBJ2-7	TGTGCCAGCAGCTTGGCCAGCCACTACGAGCAGTACTTC	CASSLASHYEQYF
-	once	TRBV5-4	TRBJ2-1	TGTGCCAGCACAACGGCGGGGGCCACAACGTACAATGAGCAGTTCTTC	CASTTAGATTYNEQFF
-	-	TRBV7-8	TRBJ2-1	TGTGCCAGCAGCTTAGAGGCGGGGAGCTCCTACAATGAGCAGTTCTTC	CASSLEAGSSYNEQFF
-	-	TRBV27	TRBJ1-5	TGTGCCAGCAGTTTATCTGGCAGCCTAAGCAATCAGCCCCAGCATTTT	CASSLSGSLSNQPQHF
TRBD1	-	TRBV6-5	TRBJ1-1	TGTGCCAGCAGTCTACTGACAGGGAAGGCTTTCTTT	CASSLLTGKAFF
-	few	TRBV19	TRBJ2-3	TGTGCCAGTACCGCCACTGTGGGGGTTGCGACAGATACGCAGTATTTT	CASTATVGVATDTQYF
-	few	TRBV4-1	TRBJ2-7	TGCGCCAGCAGCCACATAGGACAATCCTACGAGCAGTACTTC	CASSHIGQSYEQYF
-	few	TRBV10-3	TRBJ1-5	TGTGCCATCAGTGAGGCCGGGAACAATCAGCCCCAGCATTTT	CAISEAGNNQPQHF
-	-	TRBV10-1	TRBJ2-7	TGCGCCAGCAGTGAGGAAGGTCGGGCAGGCCTCGACGAGCAGTACTTC	CASSEEGRAGLDEQYF
TRBD2	-	TRBV30	TRBJ2-3	TGTGCCTGGAGTGTTTTAGCGGGAGGCCCGGCAGATACGCAGTATTTT	CAWSVLAGGPADTQYF
TRBD1	-	TRBV13	TRBJ2-5	TGTGCCAGCACCCGACAGGGGTCGGAGACCCAGTACTTC	CASTRQGSETQYF
-	-	TRBV7-3	TRBJ1-2	TGTGCCAGCAGCTTACGGGCAGGGAGTATAGATGGCTACACCTTC	CASSLRAGSIDGYTF
-	-	TRBV27	TRBJ1-2	TGTGCCAGCAGTCCCCCAGGGCAGTTGGAAGGCTACACCTTC	CASSPPGQLEGYTF
-	-	TRBV30	TRBJ1-6	TGTGCCTGGGGGGGGTACAGCGACAGTTCACCCCTCCACTTT	CAWGGYSDSSPLHF
TRBD1	-	TRBV19	TRBJ1-2	TGTGCCAGTAGTGCCGAGGGGACAGGGCGTAATGGCTACACCTTC	CASSAEGTGRNGYTF
-	-	TRBV11-1	TRBJ2-1	TGTGCCAGCAGCTTCAGACAAGGCATCTACAATGAGCAGTTCTTC	CASSFRQGIYNEQFF
TRBD2	-	TRBV2	TRBJ2-1	TGTGCCAGCAGGGGTGGCGGGAGGGCCGATATCGATGAGCAGTTCTTC	CASRGGGRADIDEQFF
TRBD1	-	TRBV5-4	TRBJ2-5	TGTGCCAGCAGCTGGGAACAGGGGCAAGAGACCCAGTACTTC	CASSWEQGQETQYF
TRBD1	-	TRBV28	TRBJ2-7	TGTGCCAGCAGCTTCCCCGGGACAGGCTACTTGAGAACCGAGCAGTACTTC	CASSFPGTGYLRTEQYF
-	-	TRBV19	TRBJ2-7	TGTGCCAGTTCCCGGGACACAGCCTACGAGCAGTACTTC	CASSRDTAYEQYF